The 9 T cell receptor beta chains listed next were all sequenced from one sample in a study of shared clonotypes between healthy human individuals. Generated by immunoSEQ multiplex PCR, the TCRdb table keeps only in-frame clones and is missing some. Found here are about 870,000 clones, 85% to 95% of them singletons; the top ten hold around 24%. Naive CD8 cells, CD45RO-negative and positively selected for CCR7, excluded terminally differentiated effector memory CD45RA+ cells. The material sequenced was naive CD8+ T cells sorted from blood. The receptors shown here come from a man aged 25 to 40 in good health.

V usage is TRBV7-9 and J usage is TRBJ2-3, with TRBD2 matching 9 bases. The CDR3 length is 16 residues. Germline-derived CDR1 and CDR2 are SEHNR and FQNEAQ (reference sequence). The V and J ends lost 1 base and 2 bases, in that order; junction bases with no gene match: 4. The CDR3 coding sequence is TGTGCCAGCAGCTTAGGGCTAGCGGGGTTCACAGATACGCAGTATTTT. It specifies CASSLGLAGFTDTQYF.

V usage is TRBV7-8 and J usage is TRBJ2-5, with TRBD2 as a possible D gene (7 bases). The CDR3 is 18 residues long. Between the trimmed V and J ends, which lost 1 base and 5 bases, there was a span of 23 bases. Germline V gene lookup returns CDR1 SGHVS and CDR2 FQNEAQ. CDR3 nucleotide sequence: TGTGCCAGCAGCTTAGATAGCAGGGGAGGGTTGATGGGGGAGACCCAGTACTTC. Translated, it gives CASSLDSRGGLMGETQYF.

The V and J genes are TRBV5-5 and TRBJ2-1; D is uncertain. Trimming removed 4 bases from V and 10 bases from J, with 6 bases in between. CDR3 length: 10 amino acids. CDR1 and CDR2 from the germline V gene are SGHKS and YYEKEE (reference sequence). CDR3 in amino acids: CASSGREQFF. The CDR3 coding sequence is TGTGCCAGCAGCGGCCGGGAGCAGTTCTTC. The whole variable domain, remainder taken from reference TRBV5-5 and TRBJ2-1, is DAGVTQSPTHLIKTRGQQVTLRCSPISGHKSVSWYQQVLGQGPQFIFQYYEKEERGRGNFPDRFSARQFPNYSSELNVNALLLGDSALYLCASSGREQFFGPGTRLTVL.

The chain combines TRBV7-8 with TRBJ2-2; D may be TRBD2 (6 bases). The germline gives CDR1 SGHVS, CDR2 FQNEAQ. This CDR3 contains 16 residues. Trimming took 5 bases from V and 1 from J, leaving 14 bases between them. The CDR3 DNA follows: TGTGCCAGCAGCCTTAACGTAGCGGTGAACACCGGGGAGCTGTTTTTT. Translated, it gives CASSLNVAVNTGELFF. The full variable domain, completed using reference TRBV7-8 and TRBJ2-2, is GAGVSQSPRYKVAKRGQDVALRCDPISGHVSLFWYQQALGQGPEFLTYFQNEAQLDKSGLPSDRFFAERPEGSVSTLKIQRTQQEDSAVYLCASSLNVAVNTGELFFGEGSRLTVL.

The chain employs TRBV9 and TRBJ2-7; TRBD2 aligns across 11 bases. The CDR3 is 14 residues long. V dropped 3 bases and J dropped 6; count of bases not matched to a gene: 5. Germline values: CDR1 SGDLS, CDR2 YYNGEE. The CDR3 nucleotides read TGTGCCAGCAGCGGAGAGACTAGCGGGATCGAGCAGTACTTC. Translating gives CASSGETSGIEQYF.

V and J are TRBV4-1 and TRBJ2-1; 7 bases fit TRBD1. CDR3 length: 17 residues. The J segment lost 12 bases and the V segment lost 3 bases, leaving 20 bases of the junction unmatched. Germline values: CDR1 MGHRA, CDR2 YSYEKL. The CDR3 bases are TGCGCCAGCAGCCACATTATTCGACAGGGCGGAATACGTTGGCAGTTCTTC. Translated: CASSHIIRQGGIRWQFF.

The J gene is TRBJ2-1, the V gene TRBV14; no clear D. V was cut by 2 bases and J by 0 bases, with 8 bases left in between. Germline V gene sequence: CDR1 SGHDN, CDR2 FVKESK. The CDR3 totals 15 residues. DNA for the CDR3: TGTGCCAGCAGCCAAAGGTTCGACTCCTACAATGAGCAGTTCTTC. Protein: CASSQRFDSYNEQFF.

V usage is TRBV28 and J usage is TRBJ1-2, with no clear D. V gave up 5 bases and J gave up 4 bases, with 14 bases separating them. In germline, CDR1 is MDHEN, CDR2 SYDVKM. The CDR3 is 14 amino acids. As DNA, the CDR3 is TGTGCCAGCAGTCTAGAAATAGACACCTATGGCTACACCTTC. This gives the protein CASSLEIDTYGYTF.

This clone was found once. The rearrangement uses TRBV7-8 and TRBJ2-7, with 7 bases matching TRBD1. The CDR3 is 15 amino acids. The ends lost 4 bases at V and 3 bases at J; junction bases unmatched: 9. Germline V CDR1 and CDR2: SGHVS, FQNEAQ. The CDR3 DNA reads TGTGCCAGCAGCTCCACCCTCGACAGGGACTACGAGCAGTACTTC. It codes for CASSSTLDRDYEQYF.